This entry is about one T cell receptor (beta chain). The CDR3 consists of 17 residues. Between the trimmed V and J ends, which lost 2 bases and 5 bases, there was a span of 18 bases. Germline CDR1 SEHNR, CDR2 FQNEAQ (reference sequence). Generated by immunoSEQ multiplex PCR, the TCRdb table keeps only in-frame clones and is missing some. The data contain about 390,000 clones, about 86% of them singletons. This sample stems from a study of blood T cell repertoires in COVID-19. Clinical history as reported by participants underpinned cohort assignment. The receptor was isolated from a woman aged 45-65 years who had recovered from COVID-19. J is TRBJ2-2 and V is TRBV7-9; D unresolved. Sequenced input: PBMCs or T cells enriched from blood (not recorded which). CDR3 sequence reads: CASSLNFGKDLTGELFF. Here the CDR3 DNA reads TGTGCCAGCAGCTTAAATTTCGGTAAAGATTTAACCGGGGAGCTGTTTTTT.